Here is one T cell receptor (beta chain) with its context. Its specificity is not known. This entry belongs to a study of cytomegalovirus exposure and HLA in healthy donors. General study points: The dataset shows that most TCR sequences were rare, while some public TCRs occurred in many donors. From TCR beta sequences, most subjects' HLA-A and HLA-B alleles were reportedly predicted accurately. In vitro data verified a few CMV-associated chains as specific for CMV antigens.

This PCR relied on a set of 60 Vbeta primers and 13 Jbeta primers. The data were produced by immunoSEQ multiplex PCR, yet TCRdb's version contains in-frame clones alone and is incomplete. The data contain about 190,000 clones, about 77% of them singletons. The CDR3 is 14 amino acids. The material sequenced was PBMCs. The chain combines TRBV21-1 with TRBJ2-7; the table's D call of TRBD2 was not tested on the DNA. TRBV21-1 is listed as a pseudogene. The receptor comes from a man aged 25 to 40 in good health and CMV-seropositive. The CDR3 reads CAILTPRVPYEQYF. CDR3 nucleotide sequence: TGTGCCATTCTGACCCCTCGGGTCCCCTACGAGCAGTACTTC.